The 19 T cell receptor beta chains in this list originate from one sample, sequenced in a study of blood T cell repertoires in COVID-19. Repertoires were generated with immunoSEQ multiplex PCR, while TCRdb's copy carries only in-frame clones and drops some. The sample has 30,000 or so clones, roughly 85% seen once. What was sequenced was peripheral blood. Receptor source: an elderly man with active COVID-19.

The chain employs TRBV4-1 and TRBJ2-3; 13 nucleotides match TRBD2. V lost 1 base to trimming and J lost 7 bases; unmatched junction nucleotides: 2. Germline CDR1 MGHRA, CDR2 YSYEKL. The CDR3 has 15 amino acids. CDR3: CASSQGGLAGNTQYF. The CDR3 region has the DNA TGCGCCAGCAGCCAAGGGGGACTAGCGGGGAATACGCAGTATTTT.

This clone was seen just once. This rearrangement joins TRBV27 to TRBJ1-3; tentatively, D is TRBD1 (5 bases). Trimming removed 8 bases from V and 8 bases from J, with 16 bases in between. The CDR3 is 13 residues long. The germline CDR1 and CDR2 sequences are MNHEY and SMNVEV (reference sequence). As DNA, the CDR3 is TGTGCCAGCGGGGTGACAGTTCGTGACACCATATATTTT. This codes for CASGVTVRDTIYF.

This sequence joins TRBV4-1 and TRBJ2-7, with D uncertain. Germline CDR1 MGHRA, CDR2 YSYEKL. This CDR3 region has 13 residues. V lost 2 bases and J lost 4, with 9 bases in between. CDR3 DNA: TGCGCCAGCAGCCAATCTGGGCCGTACGAGCAGTACTTC. Residues: CASSQSGPYEQYF.

The chain has TRBV5-1 and TRBJ2-2, with TRBD1 as a possible D gene (5 bases). The V and J ends lost 0 bases and 4 bases respectively, with 13 bases between them. The CDR3 has 16 amino acids. The V gene's germline CDR1 is SGHRS and CDR2 YFSETQ. In nucleotides, the CDR3 is TGCGCCAGCAGCTTGGCCTCAGGGATGGTCACCGGGGAGCTGTTTTTT. Residues: CASSLASGMVTGELFF.

The chain combines TRBV7-8 with TRBJ1-6; D is uncertain. Germline values: CDR1 SGHVS, CDR2 FQNEAQ. Trimming took off 0 bases at V and 2 bases at J, with 8 bases between the two ends. This CDR3 region has 16 residues. CDR3 bases: TGTGCCAGCAGCTTAGCTGCTCAGACCTATAATTCACCCCTCCACTTT. Its protein is CASSLAAQTYNSPLHF.

The chain recombines TRBV10-3 with TRBJ1-5; D unclear. V gave up 6 bases and J gave up 0 bases, with 9 bases separating them. The V gene's germline CDR1 is ENHRY and CDR2 SYGVKD. The CDR3 has 14 residues. CDR3 region: CAISPTSSNQPQHF. CDR3 bases: TGTGCCATCAGCCCAACAAGTAGCAATCAGCCCCAGCATTTT.

This clone has just a few counts. The gene calls are TRBV19 and TRBJ1-2; 10 nucleotides match TRBD1. Germline assignment: CDR1 LNHDA and CDR2 SQIVND (reference sequence). Trimming removed 5 bases from V and 8 bases from J; junction bases left unmatched: 5. The CDR3 runs to 13 residues. CDR3 coding DNA: TGTGCCAGTAGTCCCGGGACAGGGGAAGGCTACACCTTC. Translating it yields CASSPGTGEGYTF. Looking up the rest from reference TRBV19 and TRBJ1-2 gives the full variable domain: DGGITQSPKYLFRKEGQNVTLSCEQNLNHDAMYWYRQDPGQGLRLIYYSQIVNDFQKGDIAEGYSVSREKKESFPLTVTSAQKNPTAFYLCASSPGTGEGYTFGSGTRLTVV.

The chain uses TRBV28 and TRBJ1-5; the D gene is possibly TRBD1 (5 bases). V shed 6 bases and J shed 3 bases, with 12 bases lying between them. Germline CDR1 and CDR2: MDHEN and SYDVKM. CDR3 length equals 14 residues. CDR3 sequence (DNA): TGTGCCAGCAGCCGAGACAGTAACAATCAGCCCCAGCATTTT. This sequence encodes CASSRDSNNQPQHF.

The V call is TRBV7-8, the J call TRBJ2-3, with 8 positions matching TRBD2. CDR3 size: 17 residues. After removal of 3 bases from V and 6 bases from J, the junction contained 14 bases not matched to a gene. The germline gives CDR1 SGHVS, CDR2 FQNEAQ. The CDR3 sequence: CASSFLTGGTSRDTQYF. Here the CDR3 DNA reads TGTGCCAGCAGCTTCTTAACGGGGGGGACAAGTAGGGATACGCAGTATTTT. Variable domain in full (rest from reference TRBV7-8 and TRBJ2-3): GAGVSQSPRYKVAKRGQDVALRCDPISGHVSLFWYQQALGQGPEFLTYFQNEAQLDKSGLPSDRFFAERPEGSVSTLKIQRTQQEDSAVYLCASSFLTGGTSRDTQYFGPGTRLTVL.

The CDR3 nucleotides read TGTGCCAGTAGTATACAGGGGGCAGGTGGAAACACCATATATTTT. This encodes CASSIQGAGGNTIYF. V gene TRBV19 combines with J gene TRBJ1-3, with 8 bases identical to TRBD1. Germline V gene lookup returns CDR1 LNHDA and CDR2 SQIVND (reference sequence). The CDR3 extends over 15 amino acids. The junction had 3 bases not matched to a gene; V was cut back by 2 bases and J by 3 bases.

The V call is TRBV12-3 or TRBV12-4, the J call TRBJ1-5; D gene uncertain. CDR3 length: 13 residues. Trimming cost V 3 bases and J 9 bases, with 12 bases left between them. The CDR3 nucleotides read TGTGCCAGCAGTTTGGGCAGCCTTCGGCCCCAGCATTTT. Translation: CASSLGSLRPQHF.

This sequence joins TRBV4-1 and TRBJ2-7; D is perhaps TRBD2 (6 bases). The germline gives CDR1 MGHRA, CDR2 YSYEKL. The germline V and J ends were trimmed by 0 bases and 1 base, with 10 bases remaining between them. This CDR3 has 15 residues. CDR3 coding DNA: TGCGCCAGCAGCCAAGAGGTAGCGGATTCCTACGAGCAGTACTTC. Its translation: CASSQEVADSYEQYF.

The V and J genes are TRBV5-1 and TRBJ2-5; 8 bases map to TRBD1. Trimming took 2 bases from V and 5 from J; bases not matched to a gene: 8. Germline V lookup: CDR1 SGHRS, CDR2 YFSETQ. The CDR3 consists of 15 residues. The CDR3 loop reads CASSFGQGRQETQYF. CDR3 nucleotide sequence: TGCGCCAGCAGCTTTGGACAGGGAAGGCAGGAGACCCAGTACTTC.

The V and J genes are TRBV6-5 and TRBJ1-3; D possibly corresponds to TRBD1 (6 bases). Trimming pared 6 bases from V and 0 bases from J, leaving 12 bases between. Germline-derived CDR1 and CDR2 are MNHEY and SVGAGI. This CDR3 contains 15 residues. CDR3 residues: CASSTSRGSGNTIYF. DNA for the CDR3: TGTGCCAGCAGCACCTCCAGGGGCTCTGGAAACACCATATATTTT.

The chain couples TRBV19 to TRBJ2-1, with 7 bases matching TRBD1. CDR3 length: 11 amino acids. The germline gives CDR1 LNHDA, CDR2 SQIVND (reference sequence). The V gene end was trimmed by 5 bases and the J gene end by 12 bases; junction bases not matched to a gene: 4. As DNA, the CDR3 is TGTGCCAGTAGTGTCGGGACAGTGCAGTTCTTC. Its translation is CASSVGTVQFF.

This clone was recorded only once. This sequence joins TRBV19 and TRBJ1-5, with a possible D match to TRBD1 (5 bases). The V end lost 6 bases, the J end lost 2 bases, and 14 bases lay between the germline ends. The CDR3 consists of 15 residues. Germline V gene data show CDR1 as LNHDA and CDR2 as SQIVND (reference sequence). The CDR3 sequence: CASSAGPGGNQPQHF. The CDR3 DNA follows: TGTGCCAGTAGCGCAGGGCCGGGGGGCAATCAGCCCCAGCATTTT. Variable domain in full (rest from reference TRBV19 and TRBJ1-5): DGGITQSPKYLFRKEGQNVTLSCEQNLNHDAMYWYRQDPGQGLRLIYYSQIVNDFQKGDIAEGYSVSREKKESFPLTVTSAQKNPTAFYLCASSAGPGGNQPQHFGDGTRLSIL.

This chain links TRBV6-1 with TRBJ2-1; TRBD2 aligns across 9 bases. With 4 bases clipped from V and 4 bases from J, the junction kept 8 bases outside the gene matches. The CDR3 totals 16 residues. The germline gives CDR1 MNHNS, CDR2 SASEGT. The CDR3 spells CASSAYSGGPYNEQFF. CDR3 bases: TGTGCCAGCAGTGCATATAGCGGGGGACCTTACAATGAGCAGTTCTTC.

The rearrangement uses TRBV5-5 and TRBJ2-7; D may be TRBD2 (5 bases). This CDR3 has 14 amino acids. Germline V gene lookup returns CDR1 SGHKS and CDR2 YYEKEE (reference sequence). V shed 4 bases and J shed 4 bases, with 15 bases lying between them. As DNA, the CDR3 is TGTGCCAGCAGCGTTGTTGGAGGCGAGTACGAGCAGTACTTC. Its translation: CASSVVGGEYEQYF.

This chain connects TRBV7-9 to TRBJ2-3; a weak D match, TRBD2 (7 bases). The CDR3 runs to 15 residues. Germline V gives CDR1 SEHNR, CDR2 FQNEAQ (reference sequence). V lost 4 bases and J 2 bases, leaving 13 bases between the germline ends. CDR3 in DNA: TGTGCCAGCAGCTCGGGGGGCATTCCCACAGATACGCAGTATTTT. Protein product: CASSSGGIPTDTQYF. Full variable domain (missing parts from reference TRBV7-9 and TRBJ2-3): DTGVSQNPRHKITKRGQNVTFRCDPISEHNRLYWYRQTLGQGPEFLTYFQNEAQLEKSRLLSDRFSAERPKGSFSTLEIQRTEQGDSAMYLCASSSGGIPTDTQYFGPGTRLTVL.